One sample yielded the 21 T cell receptor beta chains listed below, sequenced in a study of T-cell reconstitution after alpha-beta-depleted transplantation in children. Molecular barcoding with unique molecular identifiers was used for the TCRbeta library. A single record per CDR3 protein comes from TCRdb applying MiXCR to the PCR reads. The data show more than 150,000 distinct CDR3 sequences, less than 15% seen once. The sequences come from PBMCs from the stem cell graft donor, collected from the stem cell graft. The receptors stem from a human donor who donated a stem cell graft to a child with acute lymphoblastic leukemia.

This clonotype was seen only a few times. The chain employs TRBV29-1 and TRBJ1-1, with 7 bases fitting TRBD1. Germline lookup yields CDR1 SQVTM and CDR2 ANQGSEA. There are 15 residues in the CDR3. The junction had 8 bases not matched to a gene; V was cut back by 3 bases and J by 1 base. CDR3 loop: CSVDPDRAKNTEAFF. The CDR3 nucleotides are TGCAGCGTTGACCCTGACAGGGCGAAGAACACTGAAGCTTTCTTT.

This clonotype was detected ten times or more. The chain combines TRBV20-1 with TRBJ1-6; 7 nucleotides align to TRBD1. Unmatched junction bases numbered 9, after V lost 6 bases and J lost 10 bases. The CDR3 is 13 amino acids. Germline V gene lookup returns CDR1 DFQATT and CDR2 SNEGSKA (reference sequence). CDR3 sequence (DNA): TGCAGTGCGACCAGACAGGGTGCCTCACCCCTCCACTTT. Protein: CSATRQGASPLHF.

Note on this clonotype: Possible read error: a much larger clone is one base away. V is TRBV12-3 or TRBV12-4 and J is TRBJ2-5; 8 bases are a match to TRBD1. The CDR3 runs 17 residues. J was trimmed by 5 bases and V by 4 bases; bases with no gene match: 15. The CDR3 DNA sequence: TGTGCCAGCAGTTCAGTTCGGACAGGGAGCCTCCACGAGACCCAGTACTTC. Translated, it gives CASSSVRTGSLHETQYF.

This clonotype has a count of ten or more. V usage is TRBV7-9 and J usage is TRBJ1-3; D gene unclear. Deletions cut 8 bases from V and 0 bases from J, with 8 bases between. The CDR3 is 13 amino acids. CDR1 is SEHNR, CDR2 FQNEAQ, per germline (reference sequence). The CDR3 is CASGRASGNTIYF. DNA for the CDR3: TGTGCCAGCGGCAGAGCCTCTGGAAACACCATATATTTT.

This clonotype was seen only a few times. J is TRBJ2-3 and V is TRBV7-9, with D unresolved. V dropped 2 bases and J dropped 6 bases, with 9 bases sitting between them. Germline values: CDR1 SEHNR, CDR2 FQNEAQ (reference sequence). This CDR3 is built from 13 residues. The CDR3 DNA follows: TGTGCCAGCAGCTTAAGGGAATTGGATACGCAGTATTTT. This gives the protein CASSLRELDTQYF.

Ten or more counts support this clonotype. The V gene is TRBV5-1, the J gene TRBJ2-1, with 7 bases fitting TRBD1. J lost 7 bases, V lost 3 bases, and 4 bases had no gene match. The germline gives CDR1 SGHRS, CDR2 YFSETQ. There are 13 residues in the CDR3. CDR3 sequence (DNA): TGCGCCAGCAGCTCTGGGACAGTAAATGAGCAGTTCTTC. It yields the protein CASSSGTVNEQFF.

This clonotype was detected many times. The genes are TRBV20-1 and TRBJ1-1, with 7 bases fitting TRBD1. V trimming: 1 base; J trimming: 4 bases; junction bases outside the gene matches: 6. Looked up from germline, CDR1 is DFQATT and CDR2 is SNEGSKA (reference sequence). CDR3 length: 14 residues. The DNA of the CDR3 is TGCAGTGCTAGAGTAAGACAGGGATCCACTGAAGCTTTCTTT. Protein sequence: CSARVRQGSTEAFF.

The sample holds many counts of this clonotype. This chain links TRBV5-1 with TRBJ2-1; the match to TRBD2 covers 9 bases. The CDR3 sequence is 14 residues long. The trim removed 5 bases at V and 7 bases at J, leaving 7 bases unmatched. Per the germline V gene, CDR1 is SGHRS and CDR2 is YFSETQ. CDR3 coding DNA: TGCGCCAGCAGTAAGCGGGAGGAAGGTAATGAGCAGTTCTTC. Translation gives CASSKREEGNEQFF.

The V and J genes are TRBV6-1 and TRBJ2-5; 7 positions match TRBD1. The germline CDR1 and CDR2 sequences are MNHNS and SASEGT. This CDR3 has 14 residues. V was pared by 6 bases and J by 3 bases, with 7 bases of the junction left unmatched. The CDR3 here is CASRKWDREETQYF. CDR3 DNA: TGTGCCAGCAGGAAATGGGACAGAGAAGAGACCCAGTACTTC.

This clonotype showed up many times. The chain recombines TRBV20-1 with TRBJ2-3; the match to TRBD2 covers 7 bases. The length of the CDR3 is 15 residues. The V and J ends lost 5 bases and 3 bases, in that order; junction bases with no gene match: 11. Germline V lookup: CDR1 DFQATT, CDR2 SNEGSKA (reference sequence). The CDR3 loop reads CSAYQGLDLTDTQYF. CDR3 in DNA: TGCAGTGCTTACCAAGGACTAGACCTAACAGATACGCAGTATTTT.

For this clonotype: A single base separates this from a much larger clone, so it may be a read error. The chain carries TRBV6-1 and TRBJ2-1, with TRBD1 as a possible D gene (5 bases). Germline assignment: CDR1 MNHNS and CDR2 SASEGT. The CDR3 length is 14 residues. V lost 5 bases to trimming and J lost 5 bases, with 13 bases between them. The CDR3 DNA reads TGTGCCAGCAGTCATCCAGTGGGGCACAATGAGCAGTTCTTC. Its translation is CASSHPVGHNEQFF.

The CDR3: CSVVGSGTQAAYQETQYF. CDR3 sequence (DNA): TGCAGCGTTGTGGGTTCCGGGACACAGGCGGCGTACCAAGAGACCCAGTACTTC. This chain connects TRBV29-1 to TRBJ2-5; possible D gene TRBD1, 6 bases. Germline-derived CDR1 and CDR2 are SQVTM and ANQGSEA. Deletions cut 4 bases from V and 0 bases from J, with 24 bases between. This CDR3 region has 18 residues.

This clonotype was seen just once. V usage is TRBV20-1 and J usage is TRBJ2-1, with 10 bases aligning to TRBD2. V trimming: 3 bases; J trimming: 6 bases; junction bases outside the gene matches: 8. CDR1 and CDR2 from the germline V gene are DFQATT and SNEGSKA (reference sequence). The CDR3 runs to 15 residues. CDR3 coding DNA: TGCAGTGCTAGTTTGGGACTAGCGACGATCAATGAGCAGTTCTTC. It specifies CSASLGLATINEQFF.

This rearrangement joins TRBV19 to TRBJ2-7; D is perhaps TRBD2 (6 bases). Trimming shortened V by 10 bases and J by 2 bases, and 21 bases separated the two germline ends. Germline lookup yields CDR1 LNHDA and CDR2 SQIVND (reference sequence). The CDR3 extends over 15 amino acids. CDR3 coding DNA: TGTGCCACTAAGACTACTGGGCGGGGAACCTACGAGCAGTACTTC. Protein product: CATKTTGRGTYEQYF.

The table lists this clonotype with many counts. J is TRBJ2-3 and V is TRBV29-1; D may match TRBD1 or TRBD2 (7 bases each). Germline loops: CDR1 SQVTM, CDR2 ANQGSEA. The CDR3 totals 15 residues. Trimming left V 4 bases short and J 3 bases short, with 17 bases between. The CDR3 DNA reads TGCAGCGTTGTTAGGGAGGGACAGAATACAGATACGCAGTATTTT. Its translation is CSVVREGQNTDTQYF.

There are many counts of this clonotype. The CDR3 is CASNQFHTEAFF. The CDR3, as DNA: TGTGCCAGCAACCAATTCCACACTGAAGCTTTCTTT. The chain recombines TRBV12-3 or TRBV12-4 with TRBJ1-1; D is unresolved. CDR3 length equals 12 residues. V was cut by 7 bases and J by 3 bases, with 9 bases left in between.

This clonotype was seen many times. V usage is TRBV5-5 and J usage is TRBJ2-1; TRBD1 might be the D (6 bases). V was clipped by 0 bases and J by 4 bases, with 11 bases between them. Germline V gene lookup returns CDR1 SGHKS and CDR2 YYEKEE (reference sequence). This CDR3 spans 15 amino acids. Written as DNA, the CDR3 is TGTGCCAGCAGCTTGGAAGGGGGTCCTTACAATGAGCAGTTCTTC. Amino acid sequence: CASSLEGGPYNEQFF.

This clonotype showed up many times. The genes are TRBV28 and TRBJ1-6, with 7 bases matching TRBD1. This CDR3 comprises 15 residues. The trim removed 4 bases at V and 6 bases at J, leaving 6 bases unmatched. Germline V lookup: CDR1 MDHEN, CDR2 SYDVKM. The CDR3 loop reads CASSSQGSGNSPLHF. The CDR3 bases are TGTGCCAGCAGTTCACAGGGGAGCGGTAATTCACCCCTCCACTTT.

This clonotype was detected only a few times. The chain has TRBV13 and TRBJ2-4; TRBD1 is a possible D gene (5 bases). CDR3 length: 14 residues. CDR1 is PRHDT, CDR2 FYEKMQ, per germline (reference sequence). Trimming pared 2 bases from V and 8 bases from J, leaving 13 bases between. For the CDR3, the DNA is TGTGCCAGCAGCTTACGCAGGGATTGGGACATTCAGTACTTC. This translates into CASSLRRDWDIQYF.

Worth noting for this clonotype: A read error may be the cause here, since a much bigger clone is one base away. The chain recombines TRBV6-5 with TRBJ2-1; 8 bases are shared with TRBD2. This CDR3 comprises 16 residues. Looked up from germline, CDR1 is MNHEY and CDR2 is SVGAGI. The CDR3 here is CGSSYWSGSYYNEQFF. DNA of the CDR3: TGTGGCAGCAGTTACTGGAGCGGGAGCTACTACAATGAGCAGTTCTTC.

This clonotype was found many times. The chain uses TRBV10-3 and TRBJ1-5; 7 nucleotides line up with TRBD1. The CDR3 runs 15 residues. Trimming took 6 bases from V and 3 from J; bases not matched to a gene: 8. The V gene's germline CDR1 is ENHRY and CDR2 SYGVKD. Here the CDR3 DNA reads TGTGCCATCAGCCTAGGGGACAGCCTCAATCAGCCCCAGCATTTT. Translation: CAISLGDSLNQPQHF.